The T cell receptor (beta chain) under discussion was sequenced for a study of blood T cell repertoires in COVID-19. Overall study: Spain, Italy and the United States supplied samples that represented acute and convalescent COVID-19. The cDNA or gDNA used as material had been derived from T cells, B-cell-depleted T cells, or PBMCs.

Study processing details: The assay estimated nucleated cells by amplifying reference gene primers. Sequenced by immunoSEQ multiplex PCR; TCRdb stores in-frame clones only, minus some. That table furnishes V, J and clone size, whereas the DNA furnished D and trimming. The sample yields 150,000 or so clones, over 75% seen once. V was trimmed by 4 bases and J by 7 bases, leaving 11 bases between them. The CDR3 spans 13 residues. Looked up from germline, CDR1 is SEHNR and CDR2 is FQNEAQ (reference sequence). This clonotype was obtained from a human donor in a cohort sampled during active COVID-19. Sequenced material: peripheral blood. The rearrangement uses TRBV7-9 and TRBJ1-3; D is perhaps TRBD1 (6 bases). CDR3 protein: CASSSQGGNTIYF. The CDR3 DNA is TGTGCCAGCAGCTCACAGGGTGGGAACACCATATATTTT. Variable domain in full (rest from reference TRBV7-9 and TRBJ1-3): DTGVSQNPRHKITKRGQNVTFRCDPISEHNRLYWYRQTLGQGPEFLTYFQNEAQLEKSRLLSDRFSAERPKGSFSTLEIQRTEQGDSAMYLCASSSQGGNTIYFGEGSWLTVV.